One sample yielded the 26 T cell receptor beta chains listed below, sequenced in a study of CD8+CD57+ T cells in acquired aplastic anemia (dated by TCRdb to the late 2010s). Sequencer: Illumina HiSeq 2000. TCR beta VDJ combination and CDR3 sequence profiling used genomic DNA as the template. TCRdb itself trimmed the public reads at Q25 with fastp, ran MiXCR and retained productive beta chains. Records with the same CDR3 protein are collapsed into one entry carrying the most frequent genes and DNA. The sample table shows approximately 40,000 distinct CDR3 sequences, and roughly two thirds are seen once. The ten biggest clones cover roughly three fifths of the sample. Expansion of CD8+CD57+ cells had been shown by flow cytometry in the patients chosen for sequencing. Sequenced sample: sorted CD4+, CD8+, or CD8+CD57+ T cells (not recorded which) from PBMCs. Receptors originate from a human donor with aplastic anemia.

This chain uses TRBV2 with TRBJ2-1; the D is unclear. The germline gives CDR1 SNHLY, CDR2 FYNNEI. This CDR3 has 14 amino acids. The V end was cut by 5 bases, the J end by 7 bases, with 15 bases between. CDR3 nucleotide sequence: TGTGCCAGCAGTAACCCCCGGACGGGTAATGAGCAGTTCTTC. This encodes CASSNPRTGNEQFF.

V and J are TRBV20-1 and TRBJ1-1; D is ambiguous. Germline V gene lookup returns CDR1 DFQATT and CDR2 SNEGSKA (reference sequence). V was cut by 4 bases and J by 3 bases, with 6 bases left in between. The CDR3 has 11 amino acids. The CDR3 region is CSAIDYTEAFF. The CDR3 coding sequence is TGCAGTGCTATCGACTACACTGAAGCTTTCTTT.

At least ten counts were recorded for this clonotype. CDR3 in amino acids: CASSSGSSYNEQFF. CDR3 DNA: TGTGCCAGCAGTTCAGGGAGCTCCTACAATGAGCAGTTCTTC. V is TRBV6-5 and J is TRBJ2-1, with D tentatively TRBD1 or TRBD2 (5 bases each). The length of the CDR3 is 14 residues. Trimming took off 4 bases at V and 0 bases at J, with 7 bases between the two ends. CDR1 MNHEY and CDR2 SVGAGI come from the germline V gene.

This clonotype has at least ten counts. CDR3 residues: CASSSPPGRANTGELFF. CDR3 DNA: TGTGCCAGCAGCTCCCCCCCGGGGAGAGCGAACACCGGGGAGCTGTTTTTT. The chain has TRBV7-6 and TRBJ2-2, with a weak D call TRBD2 (5 bases). CDR3 length: 17 amino acids. Trimming stripped 4 bases from V and 0 bases from J, with 15 bases between. In germline, CDR1 is SGHVS, CDR2 FNYEAQ. Looking up the rest from reference TRBV7-6 and TRBJ2-2 gives the full variable domain: GAGVSQSPRYKVTKRGQDVALRCDPISGHVSLYWYRQALGQGPEFLTYFNYEAQQDKSGLPNDRFSAERPEGSISTLTIQRTEQRDSAMYRCASSSPPGRANTGELFFGEGSRLTVL.

This clonotype is medium-sized within its sample. This chain uses TRBV10-2 with TRBJ2-7; TRBD2 is a possible D gene (5 bases). Trimming shortened V by 8 bases and J by 4 bases, and 9 bases separated the two germline ends. Germline assignment: CDR1 WSHSY and CDR2 SAAADI. This CDR3 region has 11 residues. CDR3 in amino acids: CASASGYEQYF. The CDR3 nucleotides read TGCGCCAGCGCTTCGGGATACGAGCAGTACTTC.

This clonotype has just one count. V and J are TRBV7-6 and TRBJ1-6; 11 bases agree with TRBD1. V dropped 4 bases and J dropped 8; count of bases not matched to a gene: 1. The CDR3 extends over 14 amino acids. CDR1 is SGHVS and CDR2 is FNYEAQ in the germline V gene. The CDR3 sequence is CASSSDRGHSPLHF. The CDR3, as DNA: TGTGCCAGCAGCTCGGACAGGGGGCATTCACCCCTCCACTTT. The whole variable domain, filled in from reference TRBV7-6 and TRBJ1-6, reads GAGVSQSPRYKVTKRGQDVALRCDPISGHVSLYWYRQALGQGPEFLTYFNYEAQQDKSGLPNDRFSAERPEGSISTLTIQRTEQRDSAMYRCASSSDRGHSPLHFGNGTRLTVT.

The chain couples TRBV2 to TRBJ1-1; maybe TRBD1 (5 bases). V lost 1 base and J 5 bases, leaving 8 bases between the germline ends. The CDR3 spans 13 residues. Germline V lookup: CDR1 SNHLY, CDR2 FYNNEI. CDR3 loop: CASSEGGGTEAFF. Here the CDR3 DNA reads TGTGCCAGCAGTGAAGGGGGGGGGACTGAAGCTTTCTTT.

The rearrangement joins TRBV11-2 to TRBJ1-2; D unresolved. The CDR3 contains 14 residues. Germline V gene data show CDR1 as SGHAT and CDR2 as FQNNGV. The germline V and J ends were trimmed by 0 bases and 6 bases, with 11 bases remaining between them. Here the CDR3 DNA reads TGTGCCAGCAGCTTAGAACGGGTTATCCATGGCTACACCTTC. The encoded protein is CASSLERVIHGYTF.

This chain uses TRBV19 with TRBJ2-5, with D tentatively TRBD1 or TRBD2 (5 bases each). The CDR3 covers 15 residues. Trimming shortened V by 5 bases and J by 5 bases, and 18 bases separated the two germline ends. Looked up from germline, CDR1 is LNHDA and CDR2 is SQIVND (reference sequence). CDR3 coding DNA: TGTGCCAGTAGTTTGGGACCTGGCAGTCAGGAGACCCAGTACTTC. Its translation: CASSLGPGSQETQYF.

This clonotype was counted ten times or more. This chain uses TRBV19 with TRBJ1-5, with D hard to call. Trimming shortened V by 4 bases and J by 7 bases, and 17 bases separated the two germline ends. Per the germline V gene, CDR1 is LNHDA and CDR2 is SQIVND (reference sequence). CDR3 length: 15 amino acids. The CDR3 nucleotides are TGTGCCAGTAGTACCCGACGGGATACTTACCAGCCCCAGCATTTT. Translated: CASSTRRDTYQPQHF.

V usage is TRBV7-6 and J usage is TRBJ2-1, with TRBD2 matching 8 bases. The CDR3 length is 13 residues. The V gene end was trimmed by 4 bases and the J gene end by 8 bases; junction bases not matched to a gene: 4. Germline CDR1 is SGHVS and CDR2 is FNYEAQ. CDR3 loop: CASSSGLDYEQFF. The CDR3 DNA reads TGTGCCAGCAGCTCGGGACTAGACTATGAGCAGTTCTTC.

The rearrangement joins TRBV11-2 to TRBJ1-2, with 11 bases that match TRBD1. The CDR3 spans 16 residues. With V trimmed by 5 bases and J by 2 bases, 7 bases remained unmatched. From germline, CDR1 is SGHAT and CDR2 FQNNGV. The CDR3 nucleotides read TGTGCCAGCAGCGGCCTGGGACAGGGGGGAAACTATGGCTACACCTTC. Its translation: CASSGLGQGGNYGYTF. The full variable domain, in which reference TRBV11-2 and TRBJ1-2 provide the parts outside the CDR3, is EAGVAQSPRYKIIEKRQSVAFWCNPISGHATLYWYQQILGQGPKLLIQFQNNGVVDDSQLPKDRFSAERLKGVDSTLKIQPAKLEDSAVYLCASSGLGQGGNYGYTFGSGTRLTVV.

A few counts support this clonotype. J is TRBJ1-1 and V is TRBV20-1, with 7 bases lining up with TRBD1. V lost 7 bases, J lost 0 bases, and 8 bases stayed unmatched. The germline gives CDR1 DFQATT, CDR2 SNEGSKA (reference sequence). This CDR3 contains 14 residues. CDR3 nucleotide sequence: TGCAGTGTGACGGGACAGATTTTGAACACTGAAGCTTTCTTT. Its protein product is CSVTGQILNTEAFF.

The J gene is TRBJ1-6, the V gene TRBV6-5; D remains unclear. The CDR3 is 16 residues long. Germline V gene data show CDR1 as MNHEY and CDR2 as SVGAGI. Trimming took off 2 bases at V and 8 bases at J, with 16 bases between the two ends. As DNA, the CDR3 is TGTGCCAGCAGTTACGATCTGGGCAGAAGATATTCACCCCTCCACTTT. Residues: CASSYDLGRRYSPLHF.

This clonotype was seen a handful of times. An end of the junction does not agree with germline; a read error may underlie this. The rearrangement joins TRBV10-3 to TRBJ1-6; D ambiguous. Per germline, CDR1 ENHRY and CDR2 SYGVKD. The CDR3 extends over 12 amino acids. The CDR3 region has the DNA TGTGCCAGCAGTTACGGGGATTCACCCCTCCACTTT. It specifies CASSYGDSPLHF.

The chain has TRBV5-1 and TRBJ1-2, with TRBD1 as a possible D gene (5 bases). The CDR3 is 14 residues long. The V end was cut by 4 bases, the J end by 0 bases, with 10 bases between. Germline V gene data show CDR1 as SGHRS and CDR2 as YFSETQ. The CDR3 protein is CASSTGDPNYGYTF. The CDR3 coding sequence is TGCGCCAGCAGCACAGGAGACCCTAACTATGGCTACACCTTC.

This clonotype was detected only a few times. V gene TRBV29-1 combines with J gene TRBJ2-5; possibly TRBD1 for D (6 bases). V was clipped by 5 bases and J by 5 bases, with 15 bases between them. The germline V gene encodes CDR1 SQVTM and CDR2 ANQGSEA. The CDR3 has 13 residues. CDR3 bases: TGCAGCGTTATCGGCAGGGGTCACGAGACCCAGTACTTC. This codes for CSVIGRGHETQYF.

This clonotype turned up a few times. A clone one base away is much larger, so this may be a read error. CDR3 protein: CACSNTEAFF. The CDR3 DNA reads as TGTGCCTGCTCTAACACTGAAGCTTTCTTT. J is TRBJ1-1 and V is TRBV6-5; no firm D call. Germline V gives CDR1 MNHEY, CDR2 SVGAGI. V was cut by 11 bases and J by 2 bases, with 6 bases left in between. This CDR3 region has 10 residues.

The CDR3 sequence is CASSSELGLAGVGGRDEQYF. The DNA of the CDR3 is TGTGCCAGCAGCTCCGAGTTGGGACTAGCGGGGGTAGGAGGGAGGGACGAGCAGTACTTC. This chain joins TRBV7-1 and TRBJ2-7; TRBD2 matches 14 bases. TRBV7-1 qualifies as an ORF whose function is uncertain. This CDR3 region has 20 residues. J was trimmed by 5 bases and V by 3 bases; bases with no gene match: 18.

This clonotype has a count of ten or more. The chain joins TRBV7-6 to TRBJ1-5; no firm D call. With 1 base removed from V and 5 bases from J, the gap between germline ends came to 9 bases. The CDR3 sequence is 14 residues long. Germline values: CDR1 SGHVS, CDR2 FNYEAQ. The CDR3 spells CASSLGGNHQPQHF. Here the CDR3 DNA reads TGTGCCAGCAGCTTAGGAGGTAATCATCAGCCCCAGCATTTT.

This sequence joins TRBV25-1 and TRBJ1-6; no definite D call. Deletions cut 1 base from V and 9 bases from J, with 13 bases between. Germline V lookup: CDR1 MGHDK, CDR2 SYGVNS. This CDR3 has 15 amino acids. As DNA, the CDR3 is TGTGCCAGCAGTGAATCGCCGGGGTCCGGTTCACCCCTCCACTTT. Translated: CASSESPGSGSPLHF.

The sample holds many counts of this clonotype. The chain recombines TRBV28 with TRBJ2-7; 9 bases line up with TRBD1. Germline trimming cut 2 bases from V and 5 bases from J; bases unmatched to any gene: 10. The CDR3 has 16 residues. Germline lookup yields CDR1 MDHEN and CDR2 SYDVKM. CDR3 sequence (DNA): TGTGCCAGCAGTTTAGTAGGGACAGGGAGGTTCAACGAGCAGTACTTC. It codes for CASSLVGTGRFNEQYF.

This clonotype has a single count. V is TRBV11-2 and J is TRBJ1-3, with TRBD1 identical over 11 bases. The CDR3 length is 17 residues. Per the germline V gene, CDR1 is SGHAT and CDR2 is FQNNGV. J was trimmed by 0 bases and V by 3 bases; bases with no gene match: 4. CDR3 amino acids: CASSFGTGGHSGNTIYF. The CDR3 nucleotides read TGTGCCAGCAGCTTTGGGACAGGGGGACACTCTGGAAACACCATATATTTT. Full variable domain (remainder filled in from reference TRBV11-2 and TRBJ1-3): EAGVAQSPRYKIIEKRQSVAFWCNPISGHATLYWYQQILGQGPKLLIQFQNNGVVDDSQLPKDRFSAERLKGVDSTLKIQPAKLEDSAVYLCASSFGTGGHSGNTIYFGEGSWLTVV.

The V and J genes are TRBV19 and TRBJ2-3; 13 bases are a match to TRBD2. The germline CDR1 and CDR2 sequences are LNHDA and SQIVND (reference sequence). The length of the CDR3 is 18 residues. With 5 bases clipped from V and 2 bases from J, the junction kept 10 bases outside the gene matches. The CDR3 spells CASSSTGTSGANTDTQYF. The CDR3 DNA is TGTGCCAGTAGTTCTACCGGGACTAGCGGGGCGAACACAGATACGCAGTATTTT.

As concerns this clonotype: A much larger clone differs by one base, so this may be a read error. The chain's CDR3 is CSAGTGMETEAFF. For the CDR3, the DNA is TGCAGTGCCGGAACAGGGATGGAGACTGAAGCTTTCTTT. The V call is TRBV20-1, the J call TRBJ1-1; tentatively, D is TRBD1 (6 bases). Germline CDR1 DFQATT, CDR2 SNEGSKA (reference sequence). The CDR3 extends over 13 amino acids. The V end was cut by 6 bases, the J end by 5 bases, with 16 bases between.

In its sample, this clonotype was seen many times. The rearrangement joins TRBV7-6 to TRBJ1-1; D unresolved. V was trimmed by 5 bases and J by 1 base, leaving 8 bases between them. The CDR3 contains 13 residues. In germline, CDR1 is SGHVS, CDR2 FNYEAQ. The CDR3 spells CASSDRPNTEAFF. The CDR3 DNA reads as TGTGCCAGCAGCGACCGGCCGAACACTGAAGCTTTCTTT.